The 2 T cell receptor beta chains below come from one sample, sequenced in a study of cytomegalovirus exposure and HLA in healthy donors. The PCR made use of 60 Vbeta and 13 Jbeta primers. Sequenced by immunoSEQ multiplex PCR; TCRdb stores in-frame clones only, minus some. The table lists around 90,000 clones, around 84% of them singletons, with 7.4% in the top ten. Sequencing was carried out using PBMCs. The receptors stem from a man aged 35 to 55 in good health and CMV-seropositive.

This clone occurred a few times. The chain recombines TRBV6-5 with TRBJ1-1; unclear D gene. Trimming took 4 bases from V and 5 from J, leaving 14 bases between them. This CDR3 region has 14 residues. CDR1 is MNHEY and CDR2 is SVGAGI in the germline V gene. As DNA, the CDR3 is TGTGCCAGCAGTTCGGATTATCGAGGGACTGAAGCTTTCTTT. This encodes CASSSDYRGTEAFF.

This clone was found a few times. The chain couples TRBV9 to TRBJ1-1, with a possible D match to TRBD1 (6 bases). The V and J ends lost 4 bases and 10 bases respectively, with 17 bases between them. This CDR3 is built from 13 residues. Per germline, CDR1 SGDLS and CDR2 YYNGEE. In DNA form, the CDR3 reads TGTGCCAGCAGCCCCGATGAAGGGGGATCAGCTTTCTTT. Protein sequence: CASSPDEGGSAFF.